This T cell receptor beta chain was captured by sequencing in a study of patients and donors after allogeneic stem cell transplantation. The CDR3 spans 14 residues. The germline gives CDR1 SGHTA, CDR2 FQGNSA. Trimming cost V 5 bases and J 5 bases; bases outside gene matches: 8. MiXCR was run by TCRdb on the RT-PCR reads, yielding one entry per CDR3 protein. The sample records more than 850,000 distinct CDR3 sequences, more than 15% being singletons. The TCR was taken from a human donor who was either an allogeneic HSCT recipient or a stem cell or donor lymphocyte infusion donor (not recorded which). It is not recorded whose cells these are; they may come from a transplant donor. The gene calls are TRBV7-2 and TRBJ1-1; 7 positions match TRBD1. The specimen was blood, either unsorted or a sorted T cell fraction (not recorded which). This CDR3 is CASSPTGTQTEAFF. CDR3 in DNA: TGTGCCAGCAGCCCGACAGGGACCCAAACTGAAGCTTTCTTT.